This T cell receptor beta chain was observed in a study of shared clonotypes between healthy human individuals. The overall study: Per-donor plates numbered three CD4 naive, three CD4 memory, two CD8 naive and one CD8 memory.

At the deep level, the assay was run. The input for sorted-subset replicate PCRs was around 0.2 ug DNA, some 28,000 T cell genomes. Profiled with immunoSEQ multiplex PCR; TCRdb holds only in-frame clones, not every one. The data hold roughly 2 million clones, with roughly 94% observed a single time. Free of recent acute infections or vaccinations, the donors were healthy HIV-negative adults. The germline CDR1 and CDR2 sequences are SGHTA and FQGNSA. V lost 7 bases, J lost 0 bases, and 9 bases stayed unmatched. CDR3 length: 15 amino acids. The origin of this receptor is a man between 18 and 29 years old in good health. The material sequenced was naive CD4+ T cells sorted from blood. The subset was: CD45RA+ positively selected. The chain recombines TRBV7-2 with TRBJ2-7; 7 nucleotides line up with TRBD2. DNA of the CDR3: TGTGCCAGCACCACCTCTGGCGGGGGCTCCTACGAGCAGTACTTC. It specifies CASTTSGGGSYEQYF.